The sequence of this TCR beta chain was determined in a study of blood T cells in healthy people across ages (dated by TCRdb to about 2015). For context, the study as a whole: In model experiments, template switching captured roughly one uniquely barcoded TCR beta cDNA molecule for every two T cells. Four age groups were formed from the donors: young (average about 15 years), middle-aged (approximately 40), aged (approximately 60) and long-lived (approximately 80). Using deep sequencing normalized with unique cDNA molecular identifiers, the study measured how TCR beta repertoire diversity changes with age. Donors of different ages were randomly distributed across sequencing lanes to avoid experimental bias. Using the same blood draw, the study looked at two additional independent replicas of 1 million unique cDNA reads for two donors, one aged 18 to 30 and the other aged 80 or older.

The roughly 39 donors, aged 6 to 90 years, were systemically healthy Caucasian individuals from Russia. About 10 milliliters of peripheral blood were collected from each donor into EDTA-treated Vacutainer tubes. Ficoll-Paque density-gradient centrifugation was used to isolate PBMCs, with at least 6.5 million per sample. Total RNA, at least 6 micrograms per sample, was extracted from PBMCs with Trizol reagent. The percentages of naive CD45RAhigh/CD27high T cells were determined by flow cytometry on a PBMC aliquot from every donor. Libraries were built with 5' RACE. Instrument on record: Illumina HiSeq 2500. A second PCR of roughly 7 to 11 cycles was performed with a sample-barcoded 5' primer and a J-beta primer mix. A template-switch 5' adaptor carrying 12 random nucleotides introduced a unique molecular identifier onto each TCR beta cDNA molecule. Each sample yielded at least 2.5 million CDR3-containing paired-end reads. First-strand cDNA was synthesized from all RNA with the Mint cDNA synthesis kit, primed by a TRBC-specific oligonucleotide. Following uracil-DNA glycosylase treatment, a first 18-cycle PCR with universal primers M1SS and BC2_uni_R was performed on all cDNA. In the original analysis: For normalization, 1 million high-quality reads were randomly selected from each sample, with every read carrying a distinct molecular identifier. Reads with shared molecular identifiers were discarded instead of being binned into consensus sequences. MiTCR, set to a Q25 quality threshold and the strictest error-elimination algorithm, was used for CDR3 identification, clonotype clustering and error correction. A nonparametric unseen species model with Euler transformation was used to estimate a lower bound on total TCR beta diversity. TCRdb trimmed public reads at Q25 via fastp, called clones via MiXCR and kept in-frame beta chains. Each entry is one CDR3 protein sequence, shown with its most common DNA and genes. These V and J calls originate from TCRdb's pipeline instead of the authors' own analysis. The sample table contains about 730,000 distinct CDR3 sequences; only one count was recorded for approximately 43% of them. 20% to 25% of the sample rests with the top ten.

This clonotype appeared a single time. Its recognized antigen is unknown. At one boundary the junction diverges from the germline segment, which might be a read error. In the germline V gene, CDR1 corresponds to SGHTA and CDR2 to FQGNSA. From the cysteine up to the phenylalanine, the CDR3 has a length of 13 residues. The entry retains the CDR3 DNA only, 39 bases that are in frame from base 1. On the study overall, not on this receptor specifically: As age increased, observed TCR beta diversity per million T cells dropped in a roughly linear way, and a significant reduction was already evident by age about 40. The percentage of naive T cells measured by flow cytometry correlated strongly with observed TCR beta diversity. Estimates of total diversity based on one million sequenced T cells were regarded as lower bounds and as underestimates. The CMV infection status of donors was not known, potentially confounding age-related changes in expanded clonotypes. Bulk unsorted PBMC profiling prevented conclusive comparison of naive and antigen-experienced compartments. Compared with the aged group, the long-lived group had more naive CD4+ T cells, fewer expanded clones and increased TCR diversity, suggesting age selection.

The specimen sequenced was blood. Rearrangement joined TRBV7-2 to TRBJ2-1; the D gene assignment is ambiguous. The receptor's source is a woman aged 55-69 years in good health. The CDR3 reads CACSLMPSYEQFF. The DNA sequence follows: TGTGCCTGCAGCTTAATGCCTTCTTACGAGCAGTTCTTC. Full variable domain (CDR3 extended with the reference TRBV7-2 and TRBJ2-1 proteins): GAGVSQSPSNKVTEKGKDVELRCDPISGHTALYWYRQSLGQGLEFLIYFQGNSAPDKSGLPSDRFSAERTGGSVSTLTIQRTQQEDSAVYLCACSLMPSYEQFFGPGTRLTVL.